This T cell receptor beta chain emerged from a study of blood T cell repertoires in COVID-19. Across the whole study: The origin of the acute and convalescent COVID-19 samples was the United States, Italy and Spain. Sources were T cells, B-cell-depleted T cells, or PBMCs; the material itself was cDNA or gDNA.

Original analysis: Amplification of reference gene primers was used by the study to estimate nucleated cell counts. Sequencing used immunoSEQ multiplex PCR; TCRdb keeps in-frame clones, though not all of them. V, J and clone size reflect that table, while D and trimming were determined from the DNA. The sample holds a few hundred thousand clones, approximately 90% seen once. CDR1 and CDR2 (germline): SQVTM, ANQGSEA. The CDR3 is 13 residues long. Trimming pared 8 bases from V and 0 bases from J, leaving 13 bases between. This rearrangement joins TRBV29-1 to TRBJ1-1; the D gene is possibly TRBD1 (5 bases). The sequenced sample was peripheral blood. This clonotype was obtained from a man aged 55 to 69 who had recovered from COVID-19. The CDR3, as DNA: TGCAGCTCGACAGCCAGGATGAACACTGAAGCTTTCTTT. Translated, it gives CSSTARMNTEAFF.